This T cell receptor beta chain originates from a study of blood T cell repertoires in COVID-19. The germline V gene has CDR1 SNHLY and CDR2 FYNNEI. Germline trimming cut 2 bases from V and 3 bases from J; bases unmatched to any gene: 8. This CDR3 is 16 amino acids long. Sequencing used immunoSEQ multiplex PCR; TCRdb keeps in-frame clones, though not all of them. The profile shows more than 300,000 clones, around 88% of them singletons. The sample comprised peripheral blood. This receptor was identified in a woman in her twenties or thirties with COVID-19, enrolled during active disease. The gene calls are TRBV2 and TRBJ1-1; 8 bases are shared with TRBD1. Written as DNA, the CDR3 is TGTGCCAGCAGTGAACTGGACAGGGCAGAGGACACTGAAGCTTTCTTT. It translates to CASSELDRAEDTEAFF.